This entry describes one TCR beta chain. The record originates from a study of blood T cell repertoires in COVID-19. Study details: Italy, Spain and the United States were the sources of the convalescent and acute COVID-19 samples.

Seattle-derived patients entered the study during active infection and were followed longitudinally. In the original workflow: From reference gene primer amplification, estimates of nucleated cell counts were derived. Sequencing was performed with immunoSEQ multiplex PCR; in TCRdb, only in-frame clones are kept and a portion is missing. V and J calls and clone size are as listed in that table; D and trimming were resolved from the DNA. The table includes over 250,000 clones, over 80% detected once. The V gene lost 0 bases and the J gene lost 2 bases, with 12 bases spanning the gap. Germline-derived CDR1 and CDR2 are SGHKS and YYEKEE (reference sequence). This CDR3 is 15 amino acids long.

The sample consisted of peripheral blood. This receptor was identified in a woman aged 50 to 60 with COVID-19, enrolled during active disease. The chain recombines TRBV5-5 with TRBJ2-7; tentatively, D is TRBD2 (6 bases). The CDR3: CASSLVSGGAYEQYF. DNA for the CDR3: TGTGCCAGCAGCTTGGTCTCTGGCGGGGCCTACGAGCAGTACTTC.